The 21 T cell receptor beta chains listed next were all sequenced from one sample in a study of OX40 agonist ivuxolimab in advanced cancers. Clones were sequenced by immunoSEQ multiplex PCR, and TCRdb holds only the in-frame ones, with some missing. The top ten hold about 33% of the sample, which has 20,000 or so clones, over 70% seen once. The sequences come from CD4+ or CD8+ T cells sorted from blood, collected in a trial of the OX40 agonist ivuxolimab. These receptors all stem from an adult with an advanced solid tumor such as melanoma, head and neck, liver or kidney cancer.

The chain carries TRBV10-2 and TRBJ2-3; no reliable D call. This CDR3 comprises 12 residues. CDR1 and CDR2 from the germline V gene are WSHSY and SAAADI. V shed 4 bases and J shed 5 bases, with 7 bases lying between them. The CDR3 loop is CASSAMVDTQYF. CDR3 nucleotide sequence: TGCGCCAGCAGTGCAATGGTAGATACGCAGTATTTT.

This chain uses TRBV6-6 with TRBJ1-3; D is unresolved. Germline V gene data show CDR1 as MNHNY and CDR2 as SVGAGI (reference sequence). Between the trimmed V and J ends, which lost 2 bases and 4 bases, there was a span of 9 bases. The CDR3 runs to 14 residues. The CDR3 is CASSYLSLGNTIYF. CDR3 nucleotides: TGTGCCAGCAGTTACCTCAGTCTGGGAAACACCATATATTTT.

J is TRBJ2-7 and V is TRBV28, with D unclear. Germline V CDR1 and CDR2: MDHEN, SYDVKM. The CDR3 runs to 15 residues. V lost 1 base, J lost 2 bases, and 12 bases lay in between. CDR3 protein: CASSLYPPQPYEQYF. The CDR3 coding sequence is TGTGCCAGCAGTTTATACCCCCCACAGCCCTACGAGCAGTACTTC.

The rearrangement joins TRBV11-3 to TRBJ2-1, with D unclear. V was trimmed by 5 bases and J by 15 bases, leaving 11 bases between them. This CDR3 has 10 residues. Germline V gene lookup returns CDR1 SGHNT and CDR2 YENEEA. CDR3 protein: CASSAPGRFF. The CDR3 coding sequence is TGTGCCAGCAGCGCCCCCGGGCGGTTCTTC.

The chain employs TRBV7-2 and TRBJ1-2; D is uncertain. This CDR3 region has 12 residues. V lost 4 bases, J lost 8 bases, and 11 bases lay in between. CDR1 and CDR2 (germline): SGHTA, FQGNSA. CDR3 protein: CASSYSPGGYTF. For the CDR3, the DNA is TGTGCCAGCAGCTATAGTCCGGGCGGCTACACCTTC.

The chain has TRBV28 and TRBJ2-5, with 8 bases lining up with TRBD2. The germline CDR1 and CDR2 sequences are MDHEN and SYDVKM. The CDR3 is made up of 15 amino acids. The trim removed 4 bases at V and 3 bases at J, leaving 7 bases unmatched. The CDR3 reads CASSSRLALKETQYF. The CDR3 region has the DNA TGTGCCAGCAGTTCCAGACTAGCGCTCAAAGAGACCCAGTACTTC.

The genes are TRBV6-1 and TRBJ1-6; TRBD1 matches 7 bases. Per germline, CDR1 MNHNS and CDR2 SASEGT. CDR3 length: 16 residues. V lost 6 bases and J lost 5; bases outside the gene matches: 10. CDR3 DNA: TGTGCCAGCAGCGAACCGGGACAGCTTAATAATTCACCCCTCCACTTT. As protein: CASSEPGQLNNSPLHF.

V usage is TRBV30 and J usage is TRBJ2-1; D perhaps matches TRBD2 (5 bases). Germline values: CDR1 GTSNPN, CDR2 SVGIG (reference sequence). V was shortened by 2 bases and J by 2 bases, with 13 bases between the two germline ends. The CDR3 contains 15 residues. CDR3 sequence (DNA): TGTGCCTGGAGTCCTAGTTTAGCGACCTACAATGAGCAGTTCTTC. Its protein product is CAWSPSLATYNEQFF.

The chain employs TRBV29-1 and TRBJ1-2; D possibly corresponds to TRBD1 (5 bases). This CDR3 spans 12 amino acids. V was trimmed by 8 bases and J by 5 bases, leaving 15 bases between them. Germline V lookup: CDR1 SQVTM, CDR2 ANQGSEA. This chain's CDR3 is CSYRDVYYGYTF. CDR3 DNA sequence: TGCAGCTACCGGGACGTATATTATGGCTACACCTTC.

This clone was found once. The chain recombines TRBV7-2 with TRBJ1-3; a weak D match, TRBD1 (6 bases). V lost 4 bases to trimming and J lost 0 bases, with 16 bases between them. CDR3 length: 17 residues. Per germline, CDR1 SGHTA and CDR2 FQGNSA. This chain's CDR3 is CASSSSGHPSSGNTIYF. In DNA, the CDR3 is TGTGCCAGCAGCTCGTCGGGACATCCGAGCTCTGGAAACACCATATATTTT.

The rearrangement joins TRBV15 to TRBJ2-5, with D tentatively TRBD2 (6 bases). In germline, CDR1 is LNHNV, CDR2 YYDKDF (reference sequence). The CDR3 contains 13 residues. With 3 bases removed from V and 2 bases from J, the gap between germline ends came to 7 bases. The CDR3 DNA reads TGTGCCACCAGCAGGGGACTTCAAGAGACCCAGTACTTC. Translation: CATSRGLQETQYF.

The rearrangement uses TRBV12-5 and TRBJ2-5, with a possible D match to TRBD2 (5 bases). CDR3 length: 14 residues. Trimming stripped 2 bases from V and 7 bases from J, with 14 bases between. Germline CDR1 LGHNT, CDR2 FRNRAP. The CDR3 nucleotides are TGTGCTAGTGGTTTGTTAGTGGAGGCTGGGACCCAGTACTTC. Translated: CASGLLVEAGTQYF.

This chain uses TRBV27 with TRBJ2-1, with D perhaps TRBD2 (7 bases). CDR1 MNHEY and CDR2 SMNVEV come from the germline V gene (reference sequence). Trimming took 8 bases from V and 8 from J, leaving 13 bases between them. CDR3 length: 12 amino acids. The CDR3 here is CASGRGVYEQFF. DNA for the CDR3: TGTGCCAGCGGGAGGGGGGTCTATGAGCAGTTCTTC.

The CDR3 bases are TGTGCCAGCAGCCTCGGGGGGAATGGCGCCGGGGAGCTGTTTTTT. Amino acid sequence: CASSLGGNGAGELFF. V gene TRBV14 combines with J gene TRBJ2-2, with 7 bases that match TRBD2. The CDR3 sequence is 15 residues long. V gave up 4 bases and J gave up 6 bases; unmatched junction bases: 8. CDR1 is SGHDN and CDR2 is FVKESK in the germline V gene. The whole variable domain, remainder taken from reference TRBV14 and TRBJ2-2, is EAGVTQFPSHSVIEKGQTVTLRCDPISGHDNLYWYRRVMGKEIKFLLHFVKESKQDESGMPNNRFLAERTGGTYSTLKVQPAELEDSGVYFCASSLGGNGAGELFFGEGSRLTVL.

V usage is TRBV9 and J usage is TRBJ2-5; no definite D call. The assigned J gene may be wrong: the sequence end matches TRBJ2-7 better. Germline lookup yields CDR1 SGDLS and CDR2 YYNGEE. This CDR3 has 14 residues. The CDR3 DNA follows: TGTGCCAGCAGCGTATCCTTAAACACTGGCGAGCAGTACTTC. Its translation: CASSVSLNTGEQYF.

This clone has only one observation. This chain connects TRBV7-8 to TRBJ1-2, with a possible D match to TRBD1 (6 bases). CDR1 SGHVS and CDR2 FQNEAQ come from the germline V gene. Trimming removed 3 bases at V and 1 base at J, with 12 bases between. This CDR3 is 15 amino acids long. CDR3 sequence reads: CASSLTDSLNYGYTF. The DNA of the CDR3 is TGTGCCAGCAGCTTGACGGACAGCCTTAACTATGGCTACACCTTC.

This clone was counted once. The V gene is TRBV25-1, the J gene TRBJ2-2; D is undetermined. Trimming took off 0 bases at V and 0 bases at J, with 2 bases between the two ends. This CDR3 has 14 amino acids. Germline assignment: CDR1 MGHDK and CDR2 SYGVNS. The CDR3 DNA sequence: TGTGCCAGCAGTGAATATTCGAACACCGGGGAGCTGTTTTTT. The encoded protein is CASSEYSNTGELFF. Full variable domain (missing parts from reference TRBV25-1 and TRBJ2-2): EADIYQTPRYLVIGTGKKITLECSQTMGHDKMYWYQQDPGMELHLIHYSYGVNSTEKGDLSSESTVSRIRTEHFPLTLESARPSHTSQYLCASSEYSNTGELFFGEGSRLTVL.

This clone was counted a single time. The chain couples TRBV30 to TRBJ1-1; D perhaps matches TRBD1 (5 bases). V lost 3 bases, J lost 2 bases, and 13 bases lay in between. Germline CDR1 is GTSNPN and CDR2 is SVGIG (reference sequence). The CDR3 spans 14 residues. The CDR3 spells CAWSPRGFNTEAFF. The CDR3 region has the DNA TGTGCCTGGAGCCCAAGGGGATTTAACACTGAAGCTTTCTTT.

This CDR3 is CASSQSGTEAYEQYF. CDR3 in DNA: TGCGCCAGCAGCCAGTCCGGGACGGAGGCCTACGAGCAGTACTTC. This rearrangement joins TRBV4-1 to TRBJ2-7; D possibly uses TRBD1 or TRBD2 (5 bases each). CDR3 length equals 15 residues. The germline gives CDR1 MGHRA, CDR2 YSYEKL. V was clipped by 3 bases and J by 2 bases, with 14 bases between them.

This clone was counted once. The V gene is TRBV28, the J gene TRBJ1-5, with D maybe TRBD1 (6 bases). CDR1 and CDR2 (germline): MDHEN, SYDVKM. This CDR3 has 16 residues. Trimming shortened V by 3 bases and J by 2 bases, and 14 bases separated the two germline ends. The CDR3 DNA sequence: TGTGCCAGCAGTTTCATCGGGGCAGGGGGCAATCAGCCCCAGCATTTT. Residues: CASSFIGAGGNQPQHF. The whole variable domain, remainder taken from reference TRBV28 and TRBJ1-5, is DVKVTQSSRYLVKRTGEKVFLECVQDMDHENMFWYRQDPGLGLRLIYFSYDVKMKEKGDIPEGYSVSREKKERFSLILESASTNQTSMYLCASSFIGAGGNQPQHFGDGTRLSIL.

The chain has TRBV9 and TRBJ2-2, with D possibly called TRBD1 or TRBD2 (6 bases each). The CDR3 runs 18 residues. The V end was cut by 4 bases, the J end by 0 bases, with 19 bases between. Germline V CDR1 and CDR2: SGDLS, YYNGEE. The CDR3 here is CASSPPSRGRANTGELFF. Written as DNA, the CDR3 is TGTGCCAGCAGCCCCCCAAGCCGGGGGCGTGCGAACACCGGGGAGCTGTTTTTT.